This TCR beta chain was recovered during a study of cytomegalovirus exposure and HLA in healthy donors. The study, taken as a whole, reports: Most likely, a cluster of highly shared sequence variants arose as a sequencing artifact. Investigators reported 164 TCR beta chains as tied to cytomegalovirus. The HLA-A and HLA-B alleles of most subjects were reportedly predicted accurately from TCR beta sequences.

The CDR3 has 15 amino acids. Germline CDR1 reads MNHEY; CDR2 reads SMNVEV (reference sequence). V was cut by 3 bases and J by 4 bases, with 12 bases left in between. Worth noting for this clone: Its matching antigen is unknown.

Vbeta (60) and Jbeta (13) primers were used in the PCR. The data were produced by immunoSEQ multiplex PCR, yet TCRdb's version contains in-frame clones alone and is incomplete. The sample data list approximately 200,000 clones. The J gene is TRBJ2-2, the V gene TRBV27; D unclear. Sequencing was performed on PBMCs. The receptor was isolated from a boy younger than 18 in good health and CMV-seronegative. CDR3 residues: CASSLQKAGTGELFF. Here the CDR3 DNA reads TGTGCCAGCAGTTTGCAGAAGGCAGGCACCGGGGAGCTGTTTTTT.